This TCR beta chain was profiled in a study of shared clonotypes between healthy human individuals. Study background: The study drew on a couple of women and a few men aged 18 to 49 as donors.

V dropped 4 bases and J dropped 3 bases, with 15 bases sitting between them. Germline CDR1 reads SGHDN; CDR2 reads FVKESK. There are 15 residues in the CDR3. As defined, naive CD8 cells were CD45RO-negative and positively selected for CCR7, with terminally differentiated effector memory CD45RA+ cells excluded. The table came from immunoSEQ multiplex PCR; TCRdb's copy has only in-frame clones and leaves some out. Of around 1,900,000 clones in the sample, approximately 92% are singletons; the top ten hold about 1.6%. The chain couples TRBV14 to TRBJ1-1; a weak D match, TRBD1 (6 bases). Specimen: naive CD8+ T cells from PBMCs. The receptor's source is a young man in good health. Some clones in this sample may be carry-over from other donors' samples. The CDR3 nucleotides are TGTGCCAGCAGCCGCCCCCAGGGGCAGGACACTGAAGCTTTCTTT. Amino acids: CASSRPQGQDTEAFF.